This passage covers 24 T cell receptor beta chains from one sample sequenced in a study of T-cell memory formation after mild COVID-19. In TCRdb, the 5' RACE reads were re-called with MiXCR into one record per CDR3 protein. The data hold about 350,000 distinct CDR3 sequences, with roughly 13% observed a single time. Material: PBMCs or a T cell subset sorted from them (not recorded which). The receptor set was obtained from a man between 18 and 29 years old who had mild COVID-19 (a few samples of this study predate the infection). Cell type and time point are not known.

This clonotype was detected ten times or more. Germline is not matched at one junction end, which may reflect a read error. The chain employs TRBV7-7 and TRBJ2-1, with 12 bases fitting TRBD2. CDR3 length: 17 residues. Germline values: CDR1 SSHAT, CDR2 FNYEAQ (reference sequence). The CDR3 reads CASSPELLLAGGPEQFF. The DNA for the CDR3 is TGTGCTAGCAGCCCCGAGCTGTTACTAGCGGGGGGCCCTGAGCAGTTCTTC.

This clonotype was counted only a few times. The chain joins TRBV7-2 to TRBJ2-7; 8 nucleotides match TRBD1. The trim removed 5 bases at V and 6 bases at J, leaving 6 bases unmatched. The CDR3 extends over 13 amino acids. Germline V gene lookup returns CDR1 SGHTA and CDR2 FQGNSA. CDR3 amino acids: CASSADRDGEQYF. In DNA form, the CDR3 reads TGTGCCAGCAGCGCGGACAGGGACGGCGAGCAGTACTTC.

In its sample, this clonotype was seen many times. The rearrangement joins TRBV5-1 to TRBJ2-2; perhaps TRBD2 as D (5 bases). V was shortened by 4 bases and J by 0 bases, with 7 bases between the two germline ends. Germline V gene lookup returns CDR1 SGHRS and CDR2 YFSETQ. The CDR3 extends over 14 amino acids. The CDR3 bases are TGCGCCAGCAGCGAGGGTACGAACACCGGGGAGCTGTTTTTT. Amino acid sequence: CASSEGTNTGELFF.

The chain is built from TRBV30 and TRBJ2-5; 13 nucleotides agree with TRBD2. This CDR3 is 15 amino acids long. Germline lookup yields CDR1 GTSNPN and CDR2 SVGIG (reference sequence). V trimming: 2 bases; J trimming: 3 bases; junction bases outside the gene matches: 3. Here the CDR3 reads CAWSIGLAGEETQYF. CDR3 DNA: TGTGCCTGGAGTATTGGACTAGCGGGGGAAGAGACCCAGTACTTC.

This chain links TRBV6-5 with TRBJ1-2; 7 nucleotides match TRBD1. Germline V lookup: CDR1 MNHEY, CDR2 SVGAGI. This CDR3 has 14 residues. V lost 5 bases, J lost 6 bases, and 9 bases stayed unmatched. The CDR3 sequence: CASSRDRVGDGYTF. CDR3 coding DNA: TGTGCCAGCAGTAGGGACAGAGTAGGCGATGGCTACACCTTC.

CDR3 in DNA: TGCAGTGCTAGAAGAGGTTACGGAGACAGGGACTCACCCCTCCACTTT. Translation gives CSARRGYGDRDSPLHF. The chain carries TRBV20-1 and TRBJ1-6; 7 bases are shared with TRBD1. With 2 bases clipped from V and 10 bases from J, the junction kept 14 bases outside the gene matches. The CDR3 consists of 16 residues. CDR1 is DFQATT and CDR2 is SNEGSKA in the germline V gene (reference sequence).

This clonotype has more than one count but fewer than ten. The CDR3 DNA follows: TGTGCCACCAGCAGAGATGGAGCCTCCCCGGAGCATTTT. Its translation: CATSRDGASPEHF. This rearrangement joins TRBV15 to TRBJ1-5, with no clear D. The CDR3 spans 13 residues. With 0 bases removed from V and 14 bases from J, the gap between germline ends came to 14 bases. Germline V gene lookup returns CDR1 LNHNV and CDR2 YYDKDF (reference sequence). Full variable domain (missing parts from reference TRBV15 and TRBJ1-5): DAMVIQNPRYQVTQFGKPVTLSCSQTLNHNVMYWYQQKSSQAPKLLFHYYDKDFNNEADTPDNFQSRRPNTSFCFLDIRSPGLGDTAMYLCATSRDGASPEHFGDGTRLSIL.

A word on this clonotype: A much more abundant neighbour one base away suggests this may be a read error. This chain connects TRBV4-3 to TRBJ1-4, with TRBD1 matching 9 bases. This CDR3 comprises 18 residues. CDR1 is LGHNA, CDR2 YSLEER, per germline. After removal of 3 bases from V and 0 bases from J, the junction contained 8 bases not matched to a gene. CDR3 in DNA: TGCGCCAGCAGCCAGGGACAGGGAATGATCACAACTAATGAAAAACTGTTTTTT. Protein sequence: CASSQGQGMITTNEKLFF.

This clonotype occurred many times. The J gene is TRBJ2-1, the V gene TRBV20-1; 14 nucleotides align to TRBD2. The CDR3 length is 13 residues. Germline V gives CDR1 DFQATT, CDR2 SNEGSKA (reference sequence). The V and J ends lost 5 bases and 10 bases, in that order; junction bases with no gene match: 4. CDR3 residues: CSAPRLAGGEQFF. DNA for the CDR3: TGCAGTGCTCCCCGACTAGCGGGGGGGGAGCAGTTCTTC.

The sample holds a few counts of this clonotype. The rearrangement joins TRBV12-3 or TRBV12-4 to TRBJ1-1; D unclear. The CDR3 is 11 amino acids. The V end lost 6 bases, the J end lost 7 bases, and 9 bases lay between the germline ends. The CDR3 DNA reads as TGTGCCAGCAGCCTCCACCATGAAGCTTTCTTT. Translation gives CASSLHHEAFF.

This clonotype was observed at least ten times. The chain carries TRBV12-3 or TRBV12-4 and TRBJ2-3; TRBD1 matches at 8 bases. The CDR3 consists of 13 residues. V was clipped by 6 bases and J by 4 bases; unmatched bases: 3. This chain's CDR3 is CASSTGQADTQYF. CDR3 nucleotides: TGTGCCAGCAGCACGGGACAGGCAGATACGCAGTATTTT.

In this sample, this clonotype turned up a few times. The genes are TRBV2 and TRBJ2-3; maybe TRBD2 (6 bases). Germline V gene data show CDR1 as SNHLY and CDR2 as FYNNEI. V lost 6 bases to trimming and J lost 2 bases, with 15 bases between them. This CDR3 spans 15 amino acids. In DNA form, the CDR3 reads TGTGCCAGCAGGAGTTATATAGCGGCCACAGATACGCAGTATTTT. Amino acid sequence: CASRSYIAATDTQYF. The full variable domain, completed using reference TRBV2 and TRBJ2-3, is EPEVTQTPSHQVTQMGQEVILRCVPISNHLYFYWYRQILGQKVEFLVSFYNNEISEKSEIFDDQFSVERPDGSNFTLKIRSTKLEDSAMYFCASRSYIAATDTQYFGPGTRLTVL.

The chain couples TRBV2 to TRBJ1-2, with TRBD1 as a possible D gene (5 bases). Germline CDR1 reads SNHLY; CDR2 reads FYNNEI. The V gene lost 1 base and the J gene lost 5 bases, with 8 bases spanning the gap. This CDR3 is 13 amino acids long. The DNA for the CDR3 is TGTGCCAGCAGTGAAGGACAGATGTATGGCTACACCTTC. Translation: CASSEGQMYGYTF.

Only a few counts were recorded for this clonotype. The chain joins TRBV6-1 to TRBJ1-5; 9 bases fit TRBD1. The trim removed 4 bases at V and 6 bases at J, leaving 7 bases unmatched. CDR1 and CDR2 from the germline V gene are MNHNS and SASEGT. The CDR3 covers 15 residues. DNA for the CDR3: TGTGCCAGCAGTGCCACAGGGGGCGGCGGTCAGCCCCAGCATTTT. Translated: CASSATGGGGQPQHF.

The V gene is TRBV24-1, the J gene TRBJ2-2; the match to TRBD2 covers 9 bases. This CDR3 region has 17 residues. The V segment lost 3 bases and the J segment 4 bases; nucleotides outside the gene matches: 8. Germline assignment: CDR1 KGHDR and CDR2 SFDVKD. DNA of the CDR3: TGTGCCACCAGTGATCGGGGGACTAGCCCAGGCACCGGGGAGCTGTTTTTT. Amino acid sequence: CATSDRGTSPGTGELFF.

This clonotype was detected a few times. This chain connects TRBV5-6 to TRBJ1-4; D gene unclear. The V and J ends lost 3 bases and 0 bases respectively, with 6 bases between them. Germline assignment: CDR1 SGHDT and CDR2 YYEEEE. This CDR3 spans 14 amino acids. The CDR3: CASSSYSTNEKLFF. CDR3 in DNA: TGTGCCAGCAGCTCATATTCAACTAATGAAAAACTGTTTTTT. Together with reference TRBV5-6 and TRBJ1-4, the CDR3 gives the full variable domain: DAGVTQSPTHLIKTRGQQVTLRCSPKSGHDTVSWYQQALGQGPQFIFQYYEEEERQRGNFPDRFSGHQFPNYSSELNVNALLLGDSALYLCASSSYSTNEKLFFGSGTQLSVL.

The genes are TRBV12-3 or TRBV12-4 and TRBJ2-7; D unclear. The CDR3 consists of 12 residues. V was trimmed by 3 bases and J by 6 bases, leaving 9 bases between them. The CDR3, as DNA: TGTGCCAGCAGTTTGGGTAGGGTCGAGCAGTACTTC. Translating gives CASSLGRVEQYF.

This chain joins TRBV5-1 and TRBJ1-4; D is possibly TRBD1 (6 bases). Germline lookup yields CDR1 SGHRS and CDR2 YFSETQ. The V gene lost 0 bases and the J gene lost 8 bases, with 11 bases spanning the gap. The CDR3 totals 14 residues. The CDR3: CASSLARGREKLFF. CDR3 DNA: TGCGCCAGCAGCTTGGCCAGGGGACGAGAAAAACTGTTTTTT.

This clonotype was counted a few times. The CDR3 loop is CSARETGGSGNTIYF. The CDR3 DNA reads TGCAGTGCTAGGGAGACAGGGGGCTCTGGAAACACCATATATTTT. The J gene is TRBJ1-3, the V gene TRBV20-1, with TRBD1 matching 9 bases. CDR3 length: 15 residues. With V trimmed by 3 bases and J by 0 bases, 3 bases remained unmatched. Germline V CDR1 and CDR2: DFQATT, SNEGSKA (reference sequence).

The chain is built from TRBV7-2 and TRBJ2-7, with D perhaps given as TRBD1 or TRBD2 (5 bases each). The CDR3 length is 13 residues. The germline V gene encodes CDR1 SGHTA and CDR2 FQGNSA. V shed 7 bases and J shed 2 bases, with 12 bases lying between them. The CDR3 DNA reads as TGTGCCAGCACCCCGGGACCAGCCTACGAGCAGTACTTC. It encodes CASTPGPAYEQYF.

This clonotype has more than one count but fewer than ten. The chain has TRBV9 and TRBJ1-1, with D possibly matching TRBD1 (6 bases). Per the germline V gene, CDR1 is SGDLS and CDR2 is YYNGEE. This CDR3 contains 13 residues. The ends were cut back, 0 bases at V and 10 bases at J, with 13 bases in the middle. CDR3 bases: TGTGCCAGCAGCGTAGAGGGGGGGAGGTTAGCTTTCTTT. Its translation: CASSVEGGRLAFF.

CDR3 coding DNA: TGTGCCAGCAGGACCCACAGGGTGAACCCCTACGAGCAGTACTTC. It codes for CASRTHRVNPYEQYF. This chain joins TRBV6-6 and TRBJ2-7, with D perhaps TRBD1 (6 bases). This CDR3 region has 15 residues. V was cut by 6 bases and J by 2 bases, with 17 bases left in between. Germline CDR1 and CDR2: MNHNY and SVGAGI (reference sequence).

The chain couples TRBV7-8 to TRBJ2-2, with 8 bases lining up with TRBD1. This CDR3 is built from 17 residues. Germline V gene data show CDR1 as SGHVS and CDR2 as FQNEAQ. V shed 6 bases, J shed 1 base, and the junction held 10 bases outside the gene matches. The CDR3 sequence is CASRTRSGTGNTGELFF. The CDR3 DNA is TGTGCCAGCAGAACCCGCTCCGGGACAGGGAACACCGGGGAGCTGTTTTTT.

The chain links TRBV29-1 to TRBJ2-5; D unclear. The V end lost 4 bases, the J end lost 4 bases, and 10 bases lay between the germline ends. This CDR3 contains 12 residues. Per germline, CDR1 SQVTM and CDR2 ANQGSEA. CDR3: CSVVSVGETQYF. Here the CDR3 DNA reads TGCAGCGTTGTTTCGGTTGGAGAGACCCAGTACTTC.